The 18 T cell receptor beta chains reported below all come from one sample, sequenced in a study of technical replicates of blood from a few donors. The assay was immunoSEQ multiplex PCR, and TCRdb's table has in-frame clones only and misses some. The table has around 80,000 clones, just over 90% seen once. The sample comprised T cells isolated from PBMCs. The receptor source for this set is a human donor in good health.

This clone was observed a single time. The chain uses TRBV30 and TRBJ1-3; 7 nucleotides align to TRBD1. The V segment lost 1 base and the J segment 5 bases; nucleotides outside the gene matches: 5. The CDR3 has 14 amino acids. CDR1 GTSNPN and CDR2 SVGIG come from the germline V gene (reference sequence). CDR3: CAWSGDSYRNTIYF. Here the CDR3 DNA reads TGTGCCTGGAGTGGGGACAGCTACAGAAACACCATATATTTT.

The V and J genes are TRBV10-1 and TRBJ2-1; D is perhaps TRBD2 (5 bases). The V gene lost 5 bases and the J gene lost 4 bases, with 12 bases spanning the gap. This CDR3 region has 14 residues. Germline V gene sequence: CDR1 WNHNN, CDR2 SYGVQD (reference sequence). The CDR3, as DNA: TGCGCCAGCAGTTCTAGCCCTGGATACAATGAGCAGTTCTTC. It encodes CASSSSPGYNEQFF.

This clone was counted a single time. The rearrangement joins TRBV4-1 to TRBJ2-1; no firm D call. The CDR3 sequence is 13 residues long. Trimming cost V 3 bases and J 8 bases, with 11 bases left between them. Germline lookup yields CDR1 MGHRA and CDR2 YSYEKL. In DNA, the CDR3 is TGCGCCAGCAGCCACCCCGACACGGATGAGCAGTTCTTC. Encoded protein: CASSHPDTDEQFF.

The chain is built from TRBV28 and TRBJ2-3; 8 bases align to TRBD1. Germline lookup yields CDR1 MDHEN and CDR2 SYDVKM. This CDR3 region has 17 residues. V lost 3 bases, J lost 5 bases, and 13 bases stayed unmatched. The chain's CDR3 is CASSFSSVKQGEDTQYF. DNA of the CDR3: TGTGCCAGCAGTTTTTCTTCGGTTAAACAGGGGGAAGATACGCAGTATTTT. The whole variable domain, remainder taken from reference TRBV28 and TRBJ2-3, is DVKVTQSSRYLVKRTGEKVFLECVQDMDHENMFWYRQDPGLGLRLIYFSYDVKMKEKGDIPEGYSVSREKKERFSLILESASTNQTSMYLCASSFSSVKQGEDTQYFGPGTRLTVL.

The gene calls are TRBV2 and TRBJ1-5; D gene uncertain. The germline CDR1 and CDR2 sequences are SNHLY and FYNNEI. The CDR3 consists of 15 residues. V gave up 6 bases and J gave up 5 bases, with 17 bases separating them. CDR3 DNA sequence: TGTGCCAGCAGCGCAATAACGCTAAGTCATCAGCCCCAGCATTTT. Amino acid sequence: CASSAITLSHQPQHF.

CDR3 protein: CASIGDTEAFF. The CDR3 region has the DNA TGCGCCAGCATAGGGGACACTGAAGCTTTCTTT. The J gene is TRBJ1-1, the V gene TRBV10-2; a weak D match, TRBD1 (5 bases). Trimming removed 7 bases from V and 3 bases from J, with 6 bases in between. Germline lookup yields CDR1 WSHSY and CDR2 SAAADI. There are 11 residues in the CDR3.

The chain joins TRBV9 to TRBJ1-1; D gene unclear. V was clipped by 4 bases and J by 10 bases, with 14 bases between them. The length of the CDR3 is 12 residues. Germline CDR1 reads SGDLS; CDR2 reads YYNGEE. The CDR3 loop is CASSPLRAGAFF. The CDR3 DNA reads TGTGCCAGCAGCCCTCTCCGGGCGGGAGCTTTCTTT.

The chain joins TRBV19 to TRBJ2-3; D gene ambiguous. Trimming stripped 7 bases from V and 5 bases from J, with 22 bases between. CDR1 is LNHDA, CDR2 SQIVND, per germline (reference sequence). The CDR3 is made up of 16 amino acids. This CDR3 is CASTTGSLSRRDTQYF. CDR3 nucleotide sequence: TGTGCCAGTACTACCGGATCCCTATCCCGGAGAGATACGCAGTATTTT.

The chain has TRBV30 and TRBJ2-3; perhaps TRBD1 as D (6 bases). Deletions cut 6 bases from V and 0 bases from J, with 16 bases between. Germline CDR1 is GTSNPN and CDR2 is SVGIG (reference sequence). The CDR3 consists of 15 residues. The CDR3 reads CACVQGYYSTDTQYF. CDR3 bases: TGTGCCTGCGTACAGGGATACTATAGCACAGATACGCAGTATTTT.

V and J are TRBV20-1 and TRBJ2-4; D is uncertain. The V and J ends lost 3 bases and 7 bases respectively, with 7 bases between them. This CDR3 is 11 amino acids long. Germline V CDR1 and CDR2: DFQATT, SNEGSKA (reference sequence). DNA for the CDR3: TGCAGTGCTAGTGTTGCGAACATTCAGTACTTC. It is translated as CSASVANIQYF.

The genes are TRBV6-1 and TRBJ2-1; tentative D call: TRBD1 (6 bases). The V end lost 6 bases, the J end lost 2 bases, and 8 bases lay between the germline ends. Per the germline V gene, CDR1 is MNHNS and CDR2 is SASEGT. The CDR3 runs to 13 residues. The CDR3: CASRQGTYNEQFF. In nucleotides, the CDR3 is TGTGCCAGCAGACAGGGTACCTACAATGAGCAGTTCTTC.

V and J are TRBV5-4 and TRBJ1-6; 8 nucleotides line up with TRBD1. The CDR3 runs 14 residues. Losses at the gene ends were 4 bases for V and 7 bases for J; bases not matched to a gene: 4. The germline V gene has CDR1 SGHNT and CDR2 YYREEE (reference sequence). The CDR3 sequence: CASSPDRGNSPLHF. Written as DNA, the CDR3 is TGTGCCAGCAGCCCCGACAGGGGCAATTCACCCCTCCACTTT.

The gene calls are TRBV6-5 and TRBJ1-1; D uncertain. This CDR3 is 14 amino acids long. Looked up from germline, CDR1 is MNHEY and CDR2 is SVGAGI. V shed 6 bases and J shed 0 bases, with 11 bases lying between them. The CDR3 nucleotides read TGTGCCAGCAGGACACCGTTGTTGAACACTGAAGCTTTCTTT. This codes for CASRTPLLNTEAFF.

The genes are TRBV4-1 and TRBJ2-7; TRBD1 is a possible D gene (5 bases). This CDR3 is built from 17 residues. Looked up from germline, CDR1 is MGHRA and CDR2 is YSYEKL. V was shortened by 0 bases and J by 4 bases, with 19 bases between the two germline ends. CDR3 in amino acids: CASSQELLGRVRYEQYF. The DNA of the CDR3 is TGCGCCAGCAGCCAAGAATTGTTAGGCAGGGTCCGGTACGAGCAGTACTTC.

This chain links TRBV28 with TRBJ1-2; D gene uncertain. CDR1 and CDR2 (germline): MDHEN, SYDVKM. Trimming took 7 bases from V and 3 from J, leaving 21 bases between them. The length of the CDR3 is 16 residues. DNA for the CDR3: TGTGCCAGCACCTCAGAATTCGGGGTTGGCGACTATGGCTACACCTTC. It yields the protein CASTSEFGVGDYGYTF.

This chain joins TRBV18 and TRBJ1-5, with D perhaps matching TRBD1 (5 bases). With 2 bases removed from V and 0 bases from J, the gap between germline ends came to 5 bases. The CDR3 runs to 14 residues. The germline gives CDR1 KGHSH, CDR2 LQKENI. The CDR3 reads CASSPRGSNQPQHF. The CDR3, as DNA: TGTGCCAGCTCACCAAGGGGTAGCAATCAGCCCCAGCATTTT.

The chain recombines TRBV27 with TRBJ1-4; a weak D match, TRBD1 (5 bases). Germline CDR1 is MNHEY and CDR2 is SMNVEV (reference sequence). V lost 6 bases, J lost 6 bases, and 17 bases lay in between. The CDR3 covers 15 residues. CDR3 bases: TGTGCCAGCAGGTCCCCCAGGGCTCAGGATGAAAAACTGTTTTTT. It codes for CASRSPRAQDEKLFF.

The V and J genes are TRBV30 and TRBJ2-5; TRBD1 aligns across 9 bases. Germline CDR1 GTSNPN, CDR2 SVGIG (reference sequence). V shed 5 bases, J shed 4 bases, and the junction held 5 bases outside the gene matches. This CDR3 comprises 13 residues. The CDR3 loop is CAWATGGAETQYF. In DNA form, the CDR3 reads TGTGCCTGGGCGACAGGGGGGGCAGAGACCCAGTACTTC.